The rows below give T cell receptor beta chains drawn from one sample of a study of blood T cell repertoires in COVID-19. Produced via immunoSEQ multiplex PCR; TCRdb's table is partial and in-frame only. The repertoire holds over 200,000 clones, with roughly 85% as singletons. Sequenced material: peripheral blood. These receptors originate from a woman aged 18-29 years who had recovered from COVID-19. Each CDR3 is given with its conserved first and last residue. D genes are given only for firm matches. Clone size is not always given. Where it is, it says once, few, many or a class for expanded clones.

d_call	clone_size	cdr3_length	v_call	j_call	cdr3_nt	cdr3_aa
TRBD1	.	13	TRBV7-9	TRBJ2-1	TGTGCCAGCAGCTTAGGGGAAGGGACAGGTGAATTCTTC	CASSLGEGTGEFF
TRBD2	.	15	TRBV3-1/TRBV3-2	TRBJ2-5	TGTGCCAGCAGCCAGACCATCGCCGGGGGGGAGACCCAGTACTTC	CASSQTIAGGETQYF
.	few	15	TRBV7-3	TRBJ1-1	TGTGCCAGCAGCCGGGGGGAGAGCAGGGTCGGCGAAGCTTTCTTT	CASSRGESRVGEAFF
.	.	12	TRBV6-5	TRBJ2-4	TGTGCCAGCTTACAGGGAATCAACATTCAGTACTTC	CASLQGINIQYF
.	once	15	TRBV9	TRBJ1-4	TGTGCCAGCAGCGGCGGGTCTTTCGTAAATGAAAAACTGTTTTTT	CASSGGSFVNEKLFF
TRBD1	.	13	TRBV14	TRBJ1-1	TGTGCCAGTTCCAACGTAGGGGGCTCTGAAGCTTTCTTT	CASSNVGGSEAFF
.	.	14	TRBV30	TRBJ2-7	TGTGCCTGGAGTGTAGGGGGATTTTCCTACGAGCAGTACTTC	CAWSVGGFSYEQYF
.	few	14	TRBV6-5	TRBJ1-6	TGTGCCAGCAGTTATAGCTCCTATAATTCACCCCTCCACTTT	CASSYSSYNSPLHF
TRBD1	.	17	TRBV5-4	TRBJ1-5	TGTGCCAGCAGCTTGGAGGTGCGGTCAGGGGGCGTTCAGCCCCAGCATTTT	CASSLEVRSGGVQPQHF
.	.	15	TRBV4-3	TRBJ2-2	TGCGCCAGCAGCCAAGAAGGCTGGAACACCGGGGAGCTATTTTTT	CASSQEGWNTGELFF
.	.	15	TRBV5-5	TRBJ1-3	TGTGCCAGCAGCTTTGGCGGGGGATCCGGAAACACCATATATTTT	CASSFGGGSGNTIYF
TRBD1	.	16	TRBV4-1	TRBJ1-3	TGCGCCAGCAGCCTAGAACAGGGGTTCTCTGGAAACACCATATATTTT	CASSLEQGFSGNTIYF
TRBD2	.	16	TRBV13	TRBJ2-5	TGTGCCAGCAGCCCCCAACCTAGCGGAGTTCAAGAGACCCAGTACTTC	CASSPQPSGVQETQYF
TRBD1	.	15	TRBV10-3	TRBJ1-1	TGTGCCACCATACCGGGACAGGGATGGCACACTGAAGCTTTCTTT	CATIPGQGWHTEAFF
TRBD1	.	14	TRBV28	TRBJ2-7	TGTGCCAGCACCCCCAGGACAGGGCCCTACGAGCAGTACTTC	CASTPRTGPYEQYF
.	.	16	TRBV21-1	TRBJ2-7	TGTGCCAGCAGCCAAATGGACGGGACTAGCGGGAACGAGCAGTACTTC	CASSQMDGTSGNEQYF
TRBD1	.	14	TRBV10-1	TRBJ2-7	TGCGCCAGCAGTGAGTCGGGACAGGGCTACGAGCAGTACTTC	CASSESGQGYEQYF
.	.	15	TRBV5-5	TRBJ1-1	TGTGCCAGCAGCTCTGGGGGCTTAGGTTGGACTGAAGCTTTCTTT	CASSSGGLGWTEAFF
.	.	14	TRBV2	TRBJ2-5	TGTGCCAGCAGCTCTGTTTCAGGACAAGAGACCCAGTACTTC	CASSSVSGQETQYF
.	.	12	TRBV9	TRBJ2-1	TGTGCCAGCAGCGTAGATTGGGACTCACAACTCTTC	CASSVDWDSQLF
TRBD2	.	15	TRBV5-1	TRBJ2-5	TGCGCCAGCAGCCTGTATAGCGGGAGGACGGAGACCCAGTACTTC	CASSLYSGRTETQYF
TRBD1	.	16	TRBV29-1	TRBJ1-2	TGCAGCGTTGACTTGGGTAGAGGACAGGGCACGGTAGGCTACACCTTC	CSVDLGRGQGTVGYTF
.	.	12	TRBV7-3	TRBJ2-2	TGTGCCAGCAGCTCAAACACCGGGGAGCTGTTTTTT	CASSSNTGELFF
.	.	15	TRBV6-6	TRBJ1-6	TGTGCCAGCAGTTACTCTAGGACAGCCAATTCACCCCTCCACTTT	CASSYSRTANSPLHF
.	.	12	TRBV24-1	TRBJ1-5	TGTGCCACCAGGAAGACAAATCAGCCCCAGCATTTT	CATRKTNQPQHF
.	.	15	TRBV5-1	TRBJ1-1	TGCGCCAGCAGCTTTCTTGAGGGCGCGGGCACTGAAGCTTTCTTT	CASSFLEGAGTEAFF
.	.	16	TRBV7-2	TRBJ1-4	TGTGCCAGCAGCTTAGTCCCTCAGGGGATGGACGAAAAACTGTTTTTT	CASSLVPQGMDEKLFF
.	.	14	TRBV3-1/TRBV3-2	TRBJ1-2	TGTGCCAGCAGCCAAGAGCTCAGTCTCTATGGCTACACCTTC	CASSQELSLYGYTF
.	once	12	TRBV5-1	TRBJ2-5	TGCGCCAGCAGCCCCCCGGGGGAGACCCAGTACTTC	CASSPPGETQYF
TRBD2	.	16	TRBV4-1	TRBJ2-1	TGCGCCAGCAGCCAAGACGGGAGGCTAGCCTACAATGAGCAGTTCTTC	CASSQDGRLAYNEQFF
TRBD1	.	16	TRBV12-5	TRBJ2-1	TGTGCTAGTGGTCCCTCCGGGACAGGGAAGGACAATGAGCAGTTCTTC	CASGPSGTGKDNEQFF
.	.	15	TRBV29-1	TRBJ2-2	TGCAGCGTTGAACCCCCATCAGGGATACCCGGGGAGCTGTTTTTT	CSVEPPSGIPGELFF
.	.	15	TRBV9	TRBJ1-2	TGTGCCAGCAGCGTAGATAATGCGGCAGGGAAAGGCTACACCTTC	CASSVDNAAGKGYTF
TRBD1	.	16	TRBV5-1	TRBJ2-5	TGCGCCAGCAGCTTAACCTTAGGACAGGCCCAAGAGACCCAGTACTTC	CASSLTLGQAQETQYF
.	.	16	TRBV19	TRBJ2-3	TGTGCCAGTAGGCGCTGGTCAAGCGGAGGTACAGATACGCAGTATTTT	CASRRWSSGGTDTQYF
.	.	15	TRBV25-1	TRBJ2-1	TGTGCCAGCAGTGGCGGTCAGTCCTCCTACAATGAGCAGTTCTTC	CASSGGQSSYNEQFF
.	.	15	TRBV18	TRBJ1-6	TGTGCCAGCTCACCCCTACAGGAGAATAATTCACCCCTCCACTTT	CASSPLQENNSPLHF